A selection of T cell receptor beta chains follows, all from one sample in a study of blood T cell repertoires in COVID-19. Method: immunoSEQ multiplex PCR; TCRdb's copy keeps in-frame clones and lacks some. The data show 100,000 to 150,000 clones, over 60% seen once. The sequenced sample was peripheral blood. All receptors come from a man aged 40-55 years with active or convalescent COVID-19. The CDR3 runs from the conserved cysteine through the conserved F or W. A D gene is named only where the DNA matches it firmly. Clone size is given for some rows only: seen once, a few or many times, or a class if the clone is expanded.

abundance	v_gene	d_gene	j_gene	CDR3aa	CDR3nt
.	TRBV9	TRBD1	TRBJ2-2	CASSVATGGTGELFF	TGTGCCAGCAGCGTAGCTACAGGGGGTACCGGGGAGCTGTTTTTT
.	TRBV2	.	TRBJ1-3	CATKAGSLEGTIYF	TGTGCCACCAAAGCAGGCAGCCTGGAAGGCACCATATATTTT
.	TRBV5-1	.	TRBJ2-3	CASCWRLWTDTQYF	TGCGCCAGCTGTTGGCGGCTGTGGACAGATACGCAGTATTTT
.	TRBV18	TRBD2	TRBJ2-2	CASSPDGLAVNTGELFF	TGTGCCAGCTCACCAGACGGACTAGCGGTGAACACCGGGGAGCTGTTTTTT
.	TRBV5-1	TRBD1	TRBJ1-4	CASSPTGGGGEKLFF	TGCGCCAGCAGCCCCACAGGGGGTGGGGGTGAAAAACTGTTTTTT
.	TRBV5-1	TRBD1	TRBJ2-7	CASSLGQGSISYEQYF	TGCGCCAGCAGCTTGGGACAGGGGAGTATCTCCTACGAGCAGTACTTC
.	TRBV4-1	.	TRBJ2-1	CASSQVSPADEQFF	TGCGCCAGCAGCCAAGTGAGCCCCGCGGATGAGCAGTTCTTC
.	TRBV29-1	TRBD1	TRBJ1-2	CSVETGGYGYTF	TGCAGCGTTGAAACAGGGGGGTATGGCTACACCTTC
.	TRBV2	.	TRBJ1-1	CASSQGAFF	TGTGCCAGCAGTCAGGGGGCTTTCTTT
.	TRBV3-1/TRBV3-2	.	TRBJ1-1	CASSQGASEAFF	TGTGCCAGCAGCCAAGGGGCTTCTGAAGCTTTCTTT
.	TRBV25-1	TRBD1	TRBJ1-4	CASSLPTGTGGKELFF	TGTGCCAGCAGTTTGCCGACCGGGACAGGGGGGAAGGAACTGTTTTTT
.	TRBV6-5	.	TRBJ2-1	CASSPDSPYNEQFF	TGTGCCAGCAGTCCGGACAGCCCCTACAATGAGCAGTTCTTC
.	TRBV13	.	TRBJ2-7	CASSLWGDEQYF	TGTGCCAGCAGCTTATGGGGGGACGAGCAGTACTTC
.	TRBV6-5	.	TRBJ1-1	CASSYTVNTEAFF	TGTGCCAGCAGTTACACGGTAAACACTGAAGCTTTCTTT
.	TRBV14	.	TRBJ2-1	CASSLEEVWDEQFF	TGTGCCAGCAGCCTCGAGGAGGTATGGGATGAGCAGTTCTTC
.	TRBV13	TRBD1	TRBJ2-7	CASSSAGGGISSYEQYF	TGTGCCAGCAGCTCAGCAGGGGGCGGAATTAGCTCCTACGAGCAGTACTTC
.	TRBV9	TRBD1	TRBJ2-3	CASSSGTGVYF	TGTGCCAGCAGCTCCGGGACAGGGGTGTATTTT
.	TRBV14	.	TRBJ1-1	CASSQFAGGEAFF	TGTGCCAGCAGCCAGTTTGCTGGGGGGGAGGCTTTCTTT
.	TRBV6-5	TRBD1	TRBJ1-2	CASSSPRQGYGYTF	TGTGCCAGCAGTTCCCCGCGACAGGGATATGGCTACACCTTC
.	TRBV28	TRBD1	TRBJ2-7	CASSSGGTGAHEQYF	TGTGCCAGCAGTTCAGGCGGGACAGGGGCCCACGAGCAGTACTTC
.	TRBV19	.	TRBJ1-5	CASSNEGYSNQPQHF	TGTGCCAGTAGTAACGAGGGTTATAGCAATCAGCCCCAGCATTTT
.	TRBV24-1	.	TRBJ2-1	CATSAPTGGVGNEQFF	TGTGCCACCAGTGCTCCAACCGGCGGAGTCGGGAATGAGCAGTTCTTC
.	TRBV5-6	.	TRBJ2-7	CASSLSLSYEQYF	TGTGCCAGCAGCTTGTCTCTCTCCTACGAGCAGTACTTC
once	TRBV4-1	.	TRBJ1-4	CASSDPGQRATNEKLFF	TGCGCCAGCAGCGACCCGGGACAACGCGCAACTAATGAAAAACTGTTTTTT
.	TRBV11-2	.	TRBJ1-5	CASSDSRGGIVQPQHF	TGTGCCAGCTCGGACTCCCGGGGAGGTATTGTTCAGCCCCAGCATTTT
.	TRBV5-1	.	TRBJ2-7	CASSLGTQGYEQYF	TGCGCCAGCAGCTTGGGGACCCAGGGGTACGAGCAGTACTTC
few	TRBV9	.	TRBJ2-7	CASSVGSGIFYEQYF	TGTGCCAGCAGCGTAGGTTCGGGGATCTTCTACGAGCAGTACTTC
.	TRBV7-9	TRBD2	TRBJ2-2	CASRPGTSGANTGELFF	TGTGCCAGCAGACCCGGGACTAGCGGTGCGAACACCGGGGAGCTGTTTTTT
few	TRBV27	TRBD1	TRBJ1-5	CTAGTAINQPQHF	TGTACCGCCGGGACAGCCATCAATCAGCCCCAGCATTTT
.	TRBV9	TRBD1	TRBJ2-7	CASSVAPSQGQGTYEQYF	TGTGCCAGCAGCGTAGCTCCGTCTCAGGGACAGGGGACCTACGAGCAGTACTTC
.	TRBV7-3	TRBD2	TRBJ2-1	CASSFSWGGNNEQFF	TGTGCCAGCAGCTTCTCCTGGGGGGGTAACAATGAGCAGTTCTTC
.	TRBV19	.	TRBJ2-3	CASSIPGSGDTQYF	TGTGCCAGTAGTATACCCGGGTCAGGGGATACGCAGTATTTT
.	TRBV29-1	TRBD1	TRBJ2-5	CSFTGGQETQYF	TGCAGCTTTACAGGGGGGCAAGAGACCCAGTACTTC
once	TRBV9	TRBD1	TRBJ2-2	CASSARDRETAGELFF	TGTGCCAGCAGCGCCCGGGACAGAGAAACCGCCGGGGAGCTGTTTTTT
.	TRBV27	.	TRBJ2-7	CASSAHRDSYEQYF	TGTGCCAGCAGTGCCCACAGGGATTCCTACGAGCAGTACTTC
.	TRBV28	TRBD1	TRBJ1-5	CASSFGDRENQPQHF	TGTGCCAGCAGTTTCGGGGACAGGGAGAATCAGCCCCAGCATTTT
.	TRBV27	.	TRBJ1-2	CASSLRGGNPIGGYTF	TGTGCCAGCAGTTTAAGGGGGGGCAACCCTATTGGGGGCTACACCTTC
.	TRBV15	TRBD1	TRBJ1-5	CATSGDRERNQPQHF	TGTGCCACCAGCGGGGACAGGGAGAGGAATCAGCCCCAGCATTTT
.	TRBV7-3	.	TRBJ2-4	CASSSGGVQYF	TGTGCCAGCAGCTCGGGTGGTGTTCAGTACTTC
.	TRBV7-2	TRBD1	TRBJ1-1	CASSTQGGVEAFF	TGTGCCAGCAGCACACAGGGGGGAGTTGAAGCTTTCTTT
few	TRBV2	.	TRBJ2-7	CASCIQGSSYEQYF	TGTGCCAGCTGTATCCAGGGGAGCTCCTACGAGCAGTACTTC
.	TRBV30	TRBD1	TRBJ1-2	CAWSVSAGGGDGYTF	TGTGCCTGGAGTGTTTCGGCAGGGGGCGGGGATGGCTACACCTTC
.	TRBV5-5	TRBD2	TRBJ2-1	CASSSWGSGVLNEQFF	TGTGCCAGCAGCTCATGGGGTAGCGGGGTTCTCAATGAGCAGTTCTTC
.	TRBV5-1	TRBD2	TRBJ2-5	CASSLGTSGQETQYF	TGCGCCAGCAGCCTAGGGACTAGCGGCCAAGAGACCCAGTACTTC
.	TRBV19	.	TRBJ2-5	CASSITGGAETQYF	TGTGCCAGTAGTATAACAGGGGGGGCAGAGACCCAGTACTTC